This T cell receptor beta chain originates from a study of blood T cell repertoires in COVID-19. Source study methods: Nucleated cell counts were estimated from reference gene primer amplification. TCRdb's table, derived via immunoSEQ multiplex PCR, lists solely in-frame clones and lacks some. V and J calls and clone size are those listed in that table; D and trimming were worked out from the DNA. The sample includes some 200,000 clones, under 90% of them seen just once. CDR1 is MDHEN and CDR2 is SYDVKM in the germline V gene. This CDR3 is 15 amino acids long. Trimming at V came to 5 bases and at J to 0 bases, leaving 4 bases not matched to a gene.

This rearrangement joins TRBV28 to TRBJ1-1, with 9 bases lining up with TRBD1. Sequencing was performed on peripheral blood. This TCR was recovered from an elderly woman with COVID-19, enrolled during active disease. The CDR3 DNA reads TGTGCCAGCAGTACAGGGGGCGGAATGAACACTGAAGCTTTCTTT. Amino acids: CASSTGGGMNTEAFF.